This entry lists 20 T cell receptor beta chains sequenced from one sample in a study of shared clonotypes between healthy human individuals (dated by TCRdb to about 2020). The library was obtained by the immunoSEQ multiplex PCR assay. The table was pulled from immuneACCESS by TCRdb, which kept in-frame rearrangements only. Such tables lose some clones; where checked, under half of the loss comes from unresolved V genes, and the rest has no known cause. Recorded for this sample are some 2.1 million clones; roughly 96% of them occurred a single time. The ten top clones hold around 0.13% of the sample. Material for sequencing was naive CD4+ T cells sorted from blood. The cell subset or site label corresponds to: CD45RA+ positively selected. These receptors were obtained from a man younger than 35 in good health.

Here the CDR3 DNA reads TGTGCCAGCTCATCAGCCAGGGTAGAGGTCGATGGCTACACCTTC. It yields the protein CASSSARVEVDGYTF. This chain links TRBV18 with TRBJ1-2, with a tentative D call TRBD1 (5 bases). This CDR3 has 15 residues. The V end lost 5 bases, the J end lost 6 bases, and 19 bases lay between the germline ends. Germline V CDR1 and CDR2: KGHSH, LQKENI. Complete variable domain (other parts from reference TRBV18 and TRBJ1-2): NAGVMQNPRHLVRRRGQEARLRCSPMKGHSHVYWYRQLPEEGLKFMVYLQKENIIDESGMPKERFSAEFPKEGPSILRIQQVVRGDSAAYFCASSSARVEVDGYTFGSGTRLTVV.

The rearrangement links TRBV28 to TRBJ1-5; 8 bases match TRBD1. Germline-derived CDR1 and CDR2 are MDHEN and SYDVKM. The junction had 7 bases not matched to a gene; V was cut back by 8 bases and J by 1 base. This CDR3 has 15 residues. The CDR3: CASHPGGASNQPQHF. The CDR3, as DNA: TGTGCCAGCCATCCAGGGGGCGCGAGCAATCAGCCCCAGCATTTT.

The chain recombines TRBV6-1 with TRBJ1-2, with D uncertain. Trimming removed 6 bases at V and 5 bases at J, with 19 bases between. CDR3 size: 15 residues. Germline V lookup: CDR1 MNHNS, CDR2 SASEGT. CDR3 sequence reads: CASSVGTVQFYGYTF. The CDR3, as DNA: TGTGCCAGCAGCGTAGGCACAGTACAGTTTTATGGCTACACCTTC.

V usage is TRBV21-1 and J usage is TRBJ1-4. TRBV21-1 is labeled a pseudogene. The CDR3 spans 17 residues. CDR3 residues: CASEPGNSTETNEKLFF. The CDR3, as DNA: TGTGCCAGCGAGCCGGGAAACTCTACGGAGACTAATGAAAAACTGTTTTTT.

V usage is TRBV6-1 and J usage is TRBJ1-5; D gene unclear. CDR1 and CDR2 from the germline V gene are MNHNS and SASEGT. CDR3 length: 15 residues. The germline V and J ends were trimmed by 4 bases and 0 bases, with 10 bases remaining between them. CDR3 sequence: CASSVSGLSNQPQHF. DNA of the CDR3: TGTGCCAGCAGTGTTTCTGGACTTAGCAATCAGCCCCAGCATTTT.

In its sample, this clone was seen once. The same CDR3 is also encoded by other DNA sequences in this sample. V is TRBV10-3 and J is TRBJ2-2; a weak D match, TRBD2 (5 bases). Germline CDR1 ENHRY, CDR2 SYGVKD. V was cut by 6 bases and J by 6 bases, with 5 bases left in between. The CDR3 runs 11 residues. The CDR3 DNA is TGTGCCATCAGCGGGGCCGGGGAGCTGTTTTTT. Translated, it gives CAISGAGELFF.

The chain combines TRBV19 with TRBJ2-7, with 9 bases aligning to TRBD1. Germline V gene lookup returns CDR1 LNHDA and CDR2 SQIVND (reference sequence). V lost 4 bases and J lost 5; bases outside the gene matches: 6. CDR3 length: 14 residues. This CDR3 reads CASSRGQGIHEQYF. CDR3 bases: TGTGCCAGTAGTAGGGGACAGGGTATCCACGAGCAGTACTTC. Together with reference TRBV19 and TRBJ2-7, the CDR3 gives the full variable domain: DGGITQSPKYLFRKEGQNVTLSCEQNLNHDAMYWYRQDPGQGLRLIYYSQIVNDFQKGDIAEGYSVSREKKESFPLTVTSAQKNPTAFYLCASSRGQGIHEQYFGPGTRLTVT.

The CDR3 bases are TGTGCCAGCGGCGTTGGACTAGCGGGAGATTTGGATGAGCAGTTCTTC. It specifies CASGVGLAGDLDEQFF. The chain recombines TRBV11-3 with TRBJ2-1; TRBD2 matches at 13 bases. The V gene end was trimmed by 8 bases and the J gene end by 8 bases; junction bases not matched to a gene: 12. The CDR3 spans 16 residues. Germline-derived CDR1 and CDR2 are SGHNT and YENEEA.

The rearrangement joins TRBV10-3 to TRBJ2-2, with D possibly being TRBD1 (5 bases). V lost 4 bases and J 5 bases, leaving 17 bases between the germline ends. Germline assignment: CDR1 ENHRY and CDR2 SYGVKD. The CDR3 consists of 16 residues. CDR3 loop: CAISVGSGIETGELFF. The CDR3 DNA reads as TGTGCCATCAGTGTTGGCTCAGGGATAGAAACCGGGGAGCTGTTTTTT.

The V call is TRBV6-6, the J call TRBJ2-5; D gene ambiguous. The last part of the DNA fits TRBJ2-7 better; the J call may be wrong. Germline values: CDR1 MNHNY, CDR2 SVGAGI (reference sequence). The CDR3 has 13 residues. The CDR3 loop reads CASSSFLTYEQYF. The CDR3 nucleotides read TGTGCCAGCAGTTCTTTTCTCACCTACGAGCAGTACTTC.

The chain couples TRBV2 to TRBJ2-3; 9 bases line up with TRBD2. V trimming: 6 bases; J trimming: 14 bases; junction bases outside the gene matches: 9. This CDR3 is 12 amino acids long. Germline V gives CDR1 SNHLY, CDR2 FYNNEI. The CDR3 here is CASSLAGLASYF. The DNA of the CDR3 is TGTGCCAGCAGCCTGGCGGGACTAGCTTCGTATTTT.

J is TRBJ1-1 and V is TRBV6-6; no clear D. V shed 1 base and J shed 6 bases, with 12 bases lying between them. This CDR3 has 14 residues. Germline CDR1 and CDR2: MNHNY and SVGAGI (reference sequence). CDR3 bases: TGTGCCAGCAGTTACTTGGGTAGGGCGGCTGAAGCTTTCTTT. It is translated as CASSYLGRAAEAFF.

This sequence joins TRBV6-1 and TRBJ1-5; D is ambiguous. V lost 8 bases and J lost 0, with 8 bases in between. CDR1 and CDR2 from the germline V gene are MNHNS and SASEGT. CDR3 length: 13 amino acids. The CDR3 sequence: CASGVHSNQPQHF. In DNA form, the CDR3 reads TGTGCCAGCGGGGTCCATAGCAATCAGCCCCAGCATTTT.

The chain carries TRBV2 and TRBJ2-2, with 7 bases matching TRBD2. CDR1 SNHLY and CDR2 FYNNEI come from the germline V gene. The CDR3 runs to 15 residues. V gave up 6 bases and J gave up 7 bases; unmatched junction bases: 11. The DNA for the CDR3 is TGTGCCAGCAGGGCCTCGGGGGGATTAGGCGGGGAGCTGTTTTTT. Protein product: CASRASGGLGGELFF.

Turning to this clone: A read error may explain this, as a much larger clone is one base away. This sample includes further DNA sequences coding for the same CDR3. The chain is built from TRBV30 and TRBJ2-5; D is undetermined. The CDR3 consists of 12 residues. V lost 2 bases and J lost 4, with 8 bases in between. CDR1 GTSNPN and CDR2 SVGIG come from the germline V gene (reference sequence). The CDR3 is CAWSLPGETQYF. In DNA, the CDR3 is TGTGCCTGGAGTCTCCCGGGAGAGACCCAGTACTTC.

CDR3: CASRKGGTGGYEQYF. The DNA of the CDR3 is TGTGCCAGCCGAAAGGGAGGGACAGGGGGATACGAGCAGTACTTC. The chain uses TRBV6-5 and TRBJ2-7, with 11 bases aligning to TRBD1. Trimming at V came to 8 bases and at J to 4 bases, leaving 10 bases not matched to a gene. Germline-derived CDR1 and CDR2 are MNHEY and SVGAGI. The CDR3 is made up of 15 amino acids.

This chain connects TRBV27 to TRBJ1-6; possibly TRBD1 for D (5 bases). Trimming took off 3 bases at V and 10 bases at J, with 13 bases between the two ends. Germline V gene data show CDR1 as MNHEY and CDR2 as SMNVEV (reference sequence). This CDR3 has 14 amino acids. CDR3: CASSFEGSGSPLHF. CDR3 DNA sequence: TGTGCCAGCAGTTTTGAGGGGTCGGGATCACCCCTCCACTTT.

The CDR3 protein is CASSSTGPTVGLFF. For the CDR3, the DNA is TGTGCCAGCAGCTCTACCGGGCCGACAGTCGGACTGTTTTTT. The chain links TRBV7-9 to TRBJ1-4, with a possible D match to TRBD1 (5 bases). Germline lookup yields CDR1 SEHNR and CDR2 FQNEAQ (reference sequence). Deletions cut 4 bases from V and 13 bases from J, with 19 bases between. The CDR3 is 14 residues long.

This clone was counted once. This chain links TRBV10-1 with TRBJ2-3, with 11 bases aligning to TRBD2. The CDR3 is 16 residues long. V gave up 9 bases and J gave up 1 base; unmatched junction bases: 9. In germline, CDR1 is WNHNN, CDR2 SYGVQD (reference sequence). CDR3: CASQKGLAAGTDTQYF. The CDR3 nucleotides read TGCGCCAGTCAGAAGGGACTAGCGGCCGGCACAGATACGCAGTATTTT.

V and J are TRBV2 and TRBJ1-2, with D possibly TRBD1 on 6 matching bases. The V end lost 6 bases, the J end lost 8 bases, and 22 bases lay between the germline ends. CDR1 and CDR2 (germline): SNHLY, FYNNEI. This CDR3 is 15 amino acids long. This CDR3 is CASRALGGAIEGYTF. The CDR3 region has the DNA TGTGCCAGCAGGGCCCTCGGGGGCGCGATCGAAGGCTACACCTTC.